These 31 T cell receptor beta chains share one sample of origin, sequenced in a study of shared clonotypes between healthy human individuals. Generated by immunoSEQ multiplex PCR, the TCRdb table keeps only in-frame clones and is missing some. This sample has about 2,500,000 clones, with around 94% found just once. Sequencing was carried out using naive CD4+ T cells sorted from blood. As to subset: CD45RA+ positively selected. The origin of the receptors is a man aged 18 to 29 in good health.

In the case of this clone: Other DNA sequences of this sample code for an identical CDR3. The gene calls are TRBV30 and TRBJ1-6, with a possible D match to TRBD1 (5 bases). The CDR3 length is 15 residues. The V end lost 3 bases, the J end lost 0 bases, and 9 bases lay between the germline ends. From germline, CDR1 is GTSNPN and CDR2 SVGIG (reference sequence). The CDR3 here is CAWRDGGSYNSPLHF. The DNA for the CDR3 is TGTGCCTGGAGAGACGGGGGCTCCTATAATTCACCCCTCCACTTT.

In this sample, this clone turned up once. The chain links TRBV5-1 to TRBJ2-1, with D perhaps matching TRBD1 or TRBD2 (5 bases each). The length of the CDR3 is 14 residues. CDR1 and CDR2 from the germline V gene are SGHRS and YFSETQ. V was pared by 4 bases and J by 3 bases, with 11 bases between. The CDR3 region is CASSTGDLYNEQFF. The CDR3 nucleotides are TGCGCCAGCAGCACCGGGGACCTCTACAATGAGCAGTTCTTC.

The V and J genes are TRBV6-5 and TRBJ1-6; 9 bases fit TRBD1. Unmatched junction bases numbered 8, after V lost 5 bases and J lost 9 bases. The CDR3 loop spans 15 amino acids. Per the germline V gene, CDR1 is MNHEY and CDR2 is SVGAGI. The CDR3 DNA sequence: TGTGCCAGCAGTACCGGGACAGGGATCCTTTCACCCCTCCACTTT. This codes for CASSTGTGILSPLHF.

J is TRBJ1-1 and V is TRBV7-9; TRBD1 aligns across 9 bases. Germline V gene sequence: CDR1 SEHNR, CDR2 FQNEAQ (reference sequence). The CDR3 spans 15 residues. Trimming cost V 5 bases and J 1 base; bases outside gene matches: 5. CDR3: CASSKLQGANTEAFF. The CDR3 coding sequence is TGTGCCAGCAGCAAACTACAGGGGGCGAACACTGAAGCTTTCTTT. Full variable domain (remainder filled in from reference TRBV7-9 and TRBJ1-1): DTGVSQNPRHKITKRGQNVTFRCDPISEHNRLYWYRQTLGQGPEFLTYFQNEAQLEKSRLLSDRFSAERPKGSFSTLEIQRTEQGDSAMYLCASSKLQGANTEAFFGQGTRLTVV.

This chain joins TRBV9 and TRBJ1-5; TRBD1 matches 7 bases. The V segment lost 0 bases and the J segment 2 bases; nucleotides outside the gene matches: 5. Germline V gene sequence: CDR1 SGDLS, CDR2 YYNGEE. CDR3 length equals 16 residues. The chain's CDR3 is CASSVANDRGNQPQHF. Written as DNA, the CDR3 is TGTGCCAGCAGCGTAGCGAACGACAGGGGCAATCAGCCCCAGCATTTT.

This clone was seen just once. The junction shows a germline mismatch at one end, possibly a read error. The chain has TRBV6-5 and TRBJ2-1; TRBD2 aligns across 7 bases. Germline CDR1 and CDR2: MNHEY and SVGAGI. The CDR3 has 12 amino acids. CDR3: CAISERGNEQFF. CDR3 bases: TGTGCCATCAGTGAGCGGGGCAATGAGCAGTTCTTC.

V usage is TRBV10-2 and J usage is TRBJ2-1; D is possibly TRBD2 (5 bases). The CDR3 totals 14 residues. The germline gives CDR1 WSHSY, CDR2 SAAADI. V was cut by 6 bases and J by 0 bases, with 9 bases left in between. CDR3 protein: CASSTTSSYNEQFF. DNA of the CDR3: TGCGCCAGCAGCACAACTAGCTCCTACAATGAGCAGTTCTTC.

V usage is TRBV19 and J usage is TRBJ2-2; TRBD2 aligns across 10 bases. The V gene end was trimmed by 10 bases and the J gene end by 4 bases; junction bases not matched to a gene: 15. The germline V gene has CDR1 LNHDA and CDR2 SQIVND (reference sequence). The CDR3 sequence is 17 residues long. The CDR3: CATHDLAGAGGTGELFF. In DNA, the CDR3 is TGTGCCACCCATGACCTAGCGGGAGCGGGGGGCACCGGGGAGCTGTTTTTT.

The rearrangement links TRBV5-4 to TRBJ1-1, with a weak D call TRBD1 (6 bases). The CDR3 totals 15 residues. V was cut by 3 bases and J by 1 base, with 13 bases left in between. The germline V gene has CDR1 SGHNT and CDR2 YYREEE (reference sequence). CDR3 coding DNA: TGTGCCAGCAGCTCCGTGGACAGAGGGAACACTGAAGCTTTCTTT. Protein product: CASSSVDRGNTEAFF.

This chain connects TRBV9 to TRBJ2-2, with 7 bases aligning to TRBD1. J lost 0 bases, V lost 5 bases, and 7 bases had no gene match. The CDR3 covers 16 residues. The V gene's germline CDR1 is SGDLS and CDR2 YYNGEE. CDR3 sequence: CASSEGAVANTGELFF. The CDR3, as DNA: TGTGCCAGCAGTGAGGGGGCAGTGGCGAACACCGGGGAGCTGTTTTTT.

This clone has just a few counts. The chain joins TRBV19 to TRBJ1-5, with D tentatively TRBD1 (5 bases). Between the trimmed V and J ends, which lost 3 bases and 0 bases, there was a span of 9 bases. In germline, CDR1 is LNHDA, CDR2 SQIVND (reference sequence). The CDR3 contains 15 residues. The CDR3 region is CASSIDSHSNQPQHF. The CDR3 DNA reads TGTGCCAGTAGTATCGACAGTCATAGCAATCAGCCCCAGCATTTT.

This rearrangement joins TRBV6-1 to TRBJ1-1, with D possibly TRBD1 on 5 matching bases. Trimming stripped 4 bases from V and 3 bases from J, with 15 bases between. The CDR3 covers 15 residues. Germline-derived CDR1 and CDR2 are MNHNS and SASEGT. CDR3 sequence reads: CASSGKRVGDTEAFF. The CDR3 DNA is TGTGCCAGCAGTGGAAAAAGGGTGGGGGACACTGAAGCTTTCTTT.

This clone appeared a single time. This chain uses TRBV27 with TRBJ1-6, with D possibly TRBD1 on 5 matching bases. CDR1 is MNHEY, CDR2 SMNVEV, per germline (reference sequence). This CDR3 spans 14 amino acids. Trimming pared 5 bases from V and 9 bases from J, leaving 14 bases between. The CDR3 here is CASSIRDSISPLHF. The CDR3 coding sequence is TGTGCCAGCAGTATCCGGGACTCCATTTCACCCCTCCACTTT.

This clone was observed once. The chain carries TRBV6-5 and TRBJ2-3; TRBD1 is a possible D gene (5 bases). The CDR3 runs to 16 residues. Per germline, CDR1 MNHEY and CDR2 SVGAGI. V was clipped by 2 bases and J by 1 base, with 13 bases between them. In DNA form, the CDR3 reads TGTGCCAGCAGTTACCCGACAGTCCCTCGCACAGATACGCAGTATTTT. Its protein is CASSYPTVPRTDTQYF.

This clone occurred once. The CDR3 loop is CASSTLPGPNYGYTF. For the CDR3, the DNA is TGTGCCAGCAGCACCCTCCCAGGCCCTAACTATGGCTACACCTTC. The chain joins TRBV9 to TRBJ1-2; D gene ambiguous. The CDR3 spans 15 residues. The germline gives CDR1 SGDLS, CDR2 YYNGEE. The ends were cut back, 4 bases at V and 0 bases at J, with 13 bases in the middle.

The rearrangement joins TRBV7-2 to TRBJ1-2, with 8 positions matching TRBD1. Looked up from germline, CDR1 is SGHTA and CDR2 is FQGNSA. The CDR3 covers 15 residues. With 4 bases clipped from V and 8 bases from J, the junction kept 12 bases outside the gene matches. Here the CDR3 reads CASSSLDRVVSGYTF. As DNA, the CDR3 is TGTGCCAGCAGCTCCCTGGACAGGGTGGTTTCCGGCTACACCTTC.

The chain has TRBV7-2 and TRBJ2-2; tentatively, D is TRBD2 (5 bases). The CDR3 length is 16 residues. V lost 1 base to trimming and J lost 0 bases, with 9 bases between them. The V gene's germline CDR1 is SGHTA and CDR2 FQGNSA. CDR3 DNA sequence: TGTGCCAGCAGCTTAGATTCGGGGTCGAACACCGGGGAGCTGTTTTTT. It encodes CASSLDSGSNTGELFF.

In the case of this clone: An end of the junction does not agree with germline; a read error may underlie this. V and J are TRBV7-8 and TRBJ1-2; 10 bases line up with TRBD1. Germline CDR1 reads SGHVS; CDR2 reads FQNEAQ. The CDR3 runs to 15 residues. The CDR3 nucleotides read TGTGCCAGCAGCCTAGCCGGGACAGGGGAACGCGGCTACACCTTC. Its translation is CASSLAGTGERGYTF.

The chain combines TRBV7-8 with TRBJ1-2; the match to TRBD1 covers 9 bases. CDR1 and CDR2 (germline): SGHVS, FQNEAQ. The CDR3 extends over 14 amino acids. Germline trimming cut 3 bases from V and 6 bases from J; bases unmatched to any gene: 5. CDR3 nucleotides: TGTGCCAGCAGCTTCCGGGACAGGGATCATGGCTACACCTTC. It is translated as CASSFRDRDHGYTF. Full variable domain (remainder filled in from reference TRBV7-8 and TRBJ1-2): GAGVSQSPRYKVAKRGQDVALRCDPISGHVSLFWYQQALGQGPEFLTYFQNEAQLDKSGLPSDRFFAERPEGSVSTLKIQRTQQEDSAVYLCASSFRDRDHGYTFGSGTRLTVV.

The chain combines TRBV29-1 with TRBJ2-7; TRBD1 is a possible D gene (5 bases). The CDR3 consists of 11 residues. CDR1 SQVTM and CDR2 ANQGSEA come from the germline V gene. V lost 3 bases and J lost 6, with 9 bases in between. CDR3 sequence: CSVDQGAEQYF. CDR3 nucleotide sequence: TGCAGCGTTGATCAGGGTGCCGAGCAGTACTTC.

The gene calls are TRBV19 and TRBJ2-3, with D perhaps matching TRBD1 (5 bases). The CDR3 has 18 amino acids. Trimming removed 5 bases from V and 0 bases from J, with 21 bases in between. Looked up from germline, CDR1 is LNHDA and CDR2 is SQIVND (reference sequence). The CDR3 nucleotides are TGTGCCAGTAGTGCCGGCGACAGAACTTTCCCTAGCACAGATACGCAGTATTTT. It translates to CASSAGDRTFPSTDTQYF.

The chain carries TRBV9 and TRBJ2-1; TRBD2 matches 14 bases. This CDR3 is 20 amino acids long. Germline CDR1 and CDR2: SGDLS and YYNGEE. After removal of 6 bases from V and 1 base from J, the junction contained 15 bases not matched to a gene. The CDR3 nucleotides are TGTGCCAGCAACAATCCCCTGGGACTAGCGGGAGAGGCATCCTACAATGAGCAGTTCTTC. Protein sequence: CASNNPLGLAGEASYNEQFF.

This clone was found once. CDR3 protein: CASSLGTNQETQYF. As DNA, the CDR3 is TGTGCCAGCAGTCTCGGGACAAACCAAGAGACCCAGTACTTC. The V gene is TRBV2, the J gene TRBJ2-5; perhaps TRBD1 as D (6 bases). Looked up from germline, CDR1 is SNHLY and CDR2 is FYNNEI. Deletions cut 5 bases from V and 0 bases from J, with 10 bases between. This CDR3 has 14 amino acids.

As regards this clone: The same CDR3 is also encoded by other DNA sequences in this sample. The V gene is TRBV2, the J gene TRBJ2-6, with 9 bases lining up with TRBD1. V shed 6 bases and J 1 base; nucleotides not matched to a gene: 1. CDR3 length: 15 amino acids. CDR1 SNHLY and CDR2 FYNNEI come from the germline V gene. The CDR3 spells CASSGQGSGANVLTF. CDR3 nucleotides: TGTGCCAGCAGCGGACAGGGGTCTGGGGCCAACGTCCTGACTTTC.

The V call is TRBV6-1, the J call TRBJ2-7, with D maybe TRBD2 (7 bases). Trimming cost V 1 base and J 3 bases, with 25 bases left between them. Germline V lookup: CDR1 MNHNS, CDR2 SASEGT. The CDR3 is made up of 19 amino acids. CDR3 nucleotides: TGTGCCAGCAGTGAAGAAGGGGGGGGCAAAGGCCTAACCCTCTACGAGCAGTACTTC. It codes for CASSEEGGGKGLTLYEQYF.

The chain is built from TRBV5-6 and TRBJ2-7; D is uncertain. CDR1 and CDR2 (germline): SGHDT, YYEEEE. V was shortened by 3 bases and J by 2 bases, with 12 bases between the two germline ends. The CDR3 is 14 amino acids. The CDR3 reads CASSSRSNPYEQYF. CDR3 in DNA: TGTGCCAGCAGCTCAAGAAGTAACCCCTACGAGCAGTACTTC.

V usage is TRBV10-2 and J usage is TRBJ2-5, with 7 bases aligning to TRBD1. The J call is uncertain, as TRBJ2-7 better fits the DNA end. The CDR3 runs to 14 residues. The germline CDR1 and CDR2 sequences are WSHSY and SAAADI. CDR3 coding DNA: TGCGCCAGCAGTGTTCAGGGGGTCCCCTACGAGCAGTACTTC. It is translated as CASSVQGVPYEQYF.

In DNA, the CDR3 is TGTGCCAGCAGCTTAGCGGAGAGGACAGCGAACAACTATGGCTACACCTTC. Translation gives CASSLAERTANNYGYTF. The chain is built from TRBV7-2 and TRBJ1-2; maybe TRBD1 (6 bases). Trimming pared 0 bases from V and 2 bases from J, leaving 16 bases between. The CDR3 consists of 17 residues. Germline assignment: CDR1 SGHTA and CDR2 FQGNSA.

The chain has TRBV7-9 and TRBJ2-3; D is possibly TRBD1 (5 bases). CDR1 SEHNR and CDR2 FQNEAQ come from the germline V gene (reference sequence). The CDR3 length is 17 residues. V lost 4 bases and J lost 2, with 19 bases in between. The CDR3 nucleotides read TGTGCCAGCAGCTCGATTACCCGACAAGGGGCCACAGATACGCAGTATTTT. Translation: CASSSITRQGATDTQYF.

This rearrangement joins TRBV2 to TRBJ2-5, with TRBD2 matching over 8 bases. The CDR3 has 16 amino acids. The germline gives CDR1 SNHLY, CDR2 FYNNEI. J was trimmed by 5 bases and V by 6 bases; bases with no gene match: 14. The CDR3 DNA reads as TGTGCCAGCAGCCCCAGGGGAGCGGGGGTATTGGAGACCCAGTACTTC. Residues: CASSPRGAGVLETQYF.

This clone has a single count. This chain connects TRBV6-5 to TRBJ1-5, with unresolved D. Germline assignment: CDR1 MNHEY and CDR2 SVGAGI. The germline V and J ends were trimmed by 5 bases and 4 bases, with 6 bases remaining between them. The CDR3 length is 12 residues. The chain's CDR3 is CASSQLNQPQHF. The CDR3 region has the DNA TGTGCCAGCAGTCAATTAAATCAGCCCCAGCATTTT.